This T cell receptor beta chain was sequenced for a study of blood T cell repertoires in COVID-19. Turning to the study itself: Italy, Spain and the United States were the sources of the convalescent and acute COVID-19 samples. The analysed material was cDNA or gDNA that came from T cells, B-cell-depleted T cells, or PBMCs.

In this sample, this clone turned up a few times. In the authors' methods: Estimation of nucleated cell counts relied on the amplification of reference gene primers. Assay used: immunoSEQ multiplex PCR; TCRdb lists only in-frame clones, some missing. The DNA was the basis for D and trimming; V, J and clone size are from that table. This repertoire shows roughly 140,000 clones, about 90% found once; its top ten account for 3.5% to 5%. From germline, CDR1 is LNHDA and CDR2 SQIVND (reference sequence). V was pared by 6 bases and J by 4 bases, with 5 bases of the junction left unmatched. The CDR3 has 13 residues.

The chain uses TRBV19 and TRBJ1-1, with 7 positions matching TRBD1. This receptor was identified in a woman aged 60-70 years with active or convalescent COVID-19. Sequenced sample: peripheral blood. The CDR3 DNA is TGTGCCAGTAGAAAGGGACAGCGCACTGAAGCTTTCTTT. This gives the protein CASRKGQRTEAFF. The complete variable domain, with remaining parts taken from reference TRBV19 and TRBJ1-1, reads DGGITQSPKYLFRKEGQNVTLSCEQNLNHDAMYWYRQDPGQGLRLIYYSQIVNDFQKGDIAEGYSVSREKKESFPLTVTSAQKNPTAFYLCASRKGQRTEAFFGQGTRLTVV.